This TCR beta chain was captured in a study of cytomegalovirus exposure and HLA in healthy donors. Study-wide background: Among the 398 genotyped donors, just over 80% were placed in the Caucasian-associated ancestry cluster.

Both 60 Vbeta primers and 13 Jbeta primers went into the PCR. Generated by immunoSEQ multiplex PCR, the TCRdb table keeps only in-frame clones and is missing some. The sample lists approximately 170,000 clones; around 75% were seen once. Study-wide points: V- and J-gene trimming in TCR beta was tied to a missense DCLRE1C variant by an analysis performed later. While the bulk of TCR sequences proved rare, some public TCRs turned up in many donors.

V was cut by 2 bases and J by 1 base, with 9 bases left in between. This CDR3 is built from 14 residues. Germline CDR1 and CDR2: SGHRS and YFSETQ. Remarks on this clone: Its antigen is still unknown.

The sample comprised PBMCs. The V call is TRBV5-1, the J call TRBJ1-1; no clear D gene. The TCR comes from a woman aged 25 to 39 in good health and CMV-seropositive. The CDR3 DNA reads TGCGCCAGCAGCTTAAGGCCGGGGAACACTGAAGCTTTCTTT. Amino acid sequence: CASSLRPGNTEAFF.